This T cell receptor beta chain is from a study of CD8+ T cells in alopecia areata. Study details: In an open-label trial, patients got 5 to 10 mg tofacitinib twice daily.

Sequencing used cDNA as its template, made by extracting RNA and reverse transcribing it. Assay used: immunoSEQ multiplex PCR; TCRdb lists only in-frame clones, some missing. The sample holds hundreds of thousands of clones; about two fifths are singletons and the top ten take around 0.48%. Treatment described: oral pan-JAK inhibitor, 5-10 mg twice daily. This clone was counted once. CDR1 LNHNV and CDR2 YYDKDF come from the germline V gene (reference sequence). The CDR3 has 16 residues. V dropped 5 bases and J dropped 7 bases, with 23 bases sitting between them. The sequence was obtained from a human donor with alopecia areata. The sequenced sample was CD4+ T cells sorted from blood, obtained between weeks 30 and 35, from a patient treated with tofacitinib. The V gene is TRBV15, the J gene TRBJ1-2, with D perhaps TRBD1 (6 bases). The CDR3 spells CATSSLDVAGDGGYTF. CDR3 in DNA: TGTGCCACCAGCTCCCTAGATGTGGCAGGGGATGGTGGCTACACCTTC.